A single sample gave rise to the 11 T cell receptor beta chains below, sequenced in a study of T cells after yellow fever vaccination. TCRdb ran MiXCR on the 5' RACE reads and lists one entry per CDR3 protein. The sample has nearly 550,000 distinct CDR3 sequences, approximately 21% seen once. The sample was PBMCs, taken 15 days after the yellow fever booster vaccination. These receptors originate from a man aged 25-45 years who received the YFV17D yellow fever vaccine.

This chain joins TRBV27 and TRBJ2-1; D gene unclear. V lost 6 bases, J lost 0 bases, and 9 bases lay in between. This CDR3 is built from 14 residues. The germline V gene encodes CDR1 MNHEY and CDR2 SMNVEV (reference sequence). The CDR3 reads CASRLLGSYNEQFF. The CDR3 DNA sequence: TGTGCCAGCAGGTTGCTCGGCTCCTACAATGAGCAGTTCTTC.

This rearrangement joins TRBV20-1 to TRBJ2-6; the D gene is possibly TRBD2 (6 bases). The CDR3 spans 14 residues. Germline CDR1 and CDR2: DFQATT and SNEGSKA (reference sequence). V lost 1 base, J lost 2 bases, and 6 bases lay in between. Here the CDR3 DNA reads TGCAGTGCTAGAGGGGAGGCTGGGGCCAACGTCCTGACTTTC. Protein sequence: CSARGEAGANVLTF.

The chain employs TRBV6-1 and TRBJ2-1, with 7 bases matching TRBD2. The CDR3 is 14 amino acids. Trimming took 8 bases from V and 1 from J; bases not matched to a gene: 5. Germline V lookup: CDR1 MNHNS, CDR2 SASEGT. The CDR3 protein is CASGGGSSYNEQFF. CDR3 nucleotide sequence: TGTGCCAGCGGGGGGGGGAGTTCCTACAATGAGCAGTTCTTC.

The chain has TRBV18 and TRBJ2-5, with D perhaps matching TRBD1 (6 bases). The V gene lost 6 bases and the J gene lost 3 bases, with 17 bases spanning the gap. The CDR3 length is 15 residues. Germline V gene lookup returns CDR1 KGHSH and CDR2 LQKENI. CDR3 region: CASSINEGDKETQYF. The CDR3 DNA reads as TGTGCCAGCTCCATCAATGAGGGGGATAAAGAGACCCAGTACTTC.

CDR3 sequence reads: CASLPWAGGNSGANVLTF. The CDR3 DNA sequence: TGTGCCAGCCTCCCCTGGGCGGGAGGGAACTCTGGGGCCAACGTCCTGACTTTC. The rearrangement joins TRBV2 to TRBJ2-6, with TRBD2 matching over 9 bases. Germline V gene sequence: CDR1 SNHLY, CDR2 FYNNEI. CDR3 length: 18 residues. The trim removed 8 bases at V and 0 bases at J, leaving 11 bases unmatched.

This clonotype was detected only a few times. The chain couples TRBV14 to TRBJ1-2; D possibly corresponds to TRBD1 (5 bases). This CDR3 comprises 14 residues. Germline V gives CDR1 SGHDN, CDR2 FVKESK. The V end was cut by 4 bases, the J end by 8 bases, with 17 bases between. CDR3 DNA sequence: TGTGCCAGCAGCCGCAGGGAGGGGACCGGGGGCTACACCTTC. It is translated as CASSRREGTGGYTF.

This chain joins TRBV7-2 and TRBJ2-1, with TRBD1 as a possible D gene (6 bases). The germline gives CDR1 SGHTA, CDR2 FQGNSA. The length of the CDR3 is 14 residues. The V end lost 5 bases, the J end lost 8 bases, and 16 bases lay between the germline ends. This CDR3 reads CASSAYRVRDEQFF. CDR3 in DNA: TGTGCCAGCAGCGCATACAGGGTAAGGGATGAGCAGTTCTTC.

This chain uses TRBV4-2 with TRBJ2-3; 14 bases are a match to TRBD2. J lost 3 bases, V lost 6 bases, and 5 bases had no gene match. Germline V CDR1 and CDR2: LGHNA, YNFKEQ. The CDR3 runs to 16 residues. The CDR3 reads CASRGLAGEGTDTQYF. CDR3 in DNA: TGTGCCAGCAGGGGACTAGCGGGAGAGGGGACAGATACGCAGTATTTT.

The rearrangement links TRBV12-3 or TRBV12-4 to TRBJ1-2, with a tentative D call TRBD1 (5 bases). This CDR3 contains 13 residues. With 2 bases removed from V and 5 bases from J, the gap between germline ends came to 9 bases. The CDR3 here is CASSLLQGYGYTF. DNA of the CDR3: TGTGCCAGCAGTTTACTCCAGGGTTATGGCTACACCTTC.

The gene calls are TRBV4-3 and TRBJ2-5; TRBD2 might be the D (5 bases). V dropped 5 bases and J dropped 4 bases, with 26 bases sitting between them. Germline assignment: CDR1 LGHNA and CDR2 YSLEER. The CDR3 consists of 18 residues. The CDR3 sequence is CASSGPRLGERIGETQYF. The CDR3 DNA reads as TGCGCCAGCAGCGGTCCAAGGCTCGGGGAGCGTATCGGAGAGACCCAGTACTTC.

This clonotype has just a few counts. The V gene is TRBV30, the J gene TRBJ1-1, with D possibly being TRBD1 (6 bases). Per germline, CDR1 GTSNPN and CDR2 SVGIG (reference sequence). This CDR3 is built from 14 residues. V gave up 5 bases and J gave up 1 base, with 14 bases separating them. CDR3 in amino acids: CAWLWGAGNTEAFF. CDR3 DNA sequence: TGTGCCTGGCTGTGGGGGGCCGGGAACACTGAAGCTTTCTTT.